The 22 T cell receptor beta chains given below trace back to one sample, sequenced in a study of CD8 T cells in ankylosing spondylitis. TCRdb itself ran the 5' RACE reads through MiXCR, one entry per CDR3 protein. The sample lists approximately 290,000 distinct CDR3 sequences; less than 25% were seen once. The sample was blood, either unsorted or a sorted T cell fraction (not recorded which). These receptors originate from a female donor with ankylosing spondylitis or in good health (not recorded which).

The gene calls are TRBV28 and TRBJ2-7; D assignment may be TRBD1 or TRBD2 (5 bases each). The germline V gene has CDR1 MDHEN and CDR2 SYDVKM. The CDR3 extends over 16 amino acids. Trimming removed 6 bases at V and 0 bases at J, with 18 bases between. The CDR3 region is CASSRAGTLSSYEQYF. Here the CDR3 DNA reads TGTGCCAGCAGCAGGGCCGGGACCCTGAGCTCCTACGAGCAGTACTTC. The full variable domain, its missing parts supplied by reference TRBV28 and TRBJ2-7, is DVKVTQSSRYLVKRTGEKVFLECVQDMDHENMFWYRQDPGLGLRLIYFSYDVKMKEKGDIPEGYSVSREKKERFSLILESASTNQTSMYLCASSRAGTLSSYEQYFGPGTRLTVT.

This clonotype has only a few counts. V usage is TRBV7-9 and J usage is TRBJ2-3; D unclear. The V end was cut by 3 bases, the J end by 7 bases, with 2 bases between. The CDR3 spans 10 residues. Germline-derived CDR1 and CDR2 are SEHNR and FQNEAQ (reference sequence). Here the CDR3 DNA reads TGTGCCAGCAGCTTCAATACGCAGTATTTT. It encodes CASSFNTQYF.

The genes are TRBV27 and TRBJ2-7; 11 nucleotides line up with TRBD2. The J segment lost 2 bases and the V segment lost 5 bases, leaving 8 bases of the junction unmatched. CDR1 is MNHEY and CDR2 is SMNVEV in the germline V gene (reference sequence). The CDR3 loop spans 16 amino acids. CDR3 protein: CASSARLAGPPYEQYF. In nucleotides, the CDR3 is TGTGCCAGCAGTGCCAGACTAGCGGGACCTCCCTACGAGCAGTACTTC.

The table lists this clonotype with many counts. V usage is TRBV29-1 and J usage is TRBJ2-2; D tentatively reads TRBD1 or TRBD2 (5 bases each). The CDR3 has 13 residues. The germline V gene has CDR1 SQVTM and CDR2 ANQGSEA. Trimming took off 4 bases at V and 1 base at J, with 7 bases between the two ends. This chain's CDR3 is CSVGGRNTGELFF. CDR3 DNA sequence: TGCAGCGTTGGGGGGAGGAACACCGGGGAGCTGTTTTTT.

This clonotype appeared a few times. The rearrangement joins TRBV12-3 or TRBV12-4 to TRBJ2-5; D is undetermined. The CDR3 loop spans 13 amino acids. V was trimmed by 1 base and J by 3 bases, leaving 6 bases between them. CDR3 in DNA: TGTGCCAGCAGTTTAGTATCCAAAGAGACCCAGTACTTC. Residues: CASSLVSKETQYF.

This clonotype was seen at least ten times. The chain is built from TRBV20-1 and TRBJ2-2, with 9 positions matching TRBD2. Per the germline V gene, CDR1 is DFQATT and CDR2 is SNEGSKA (reference sequence). The CDR3 contains 14 residues. V shed 6 bases, J shed 5 bases, and the junction held 7 bases outside the gene matches. CDR3 sequence: CSALTSGDTGELFF. The DNA for the CDR3 is TGCAGTGCCCTGACTAGCGGCGATACCGGGGAGCTGTTTTTT.

This rearrangement joins TRBV6-1 to TRBJ2-7, with 9 bases lining up with TRBD1. This CDR3 region has 16 residues. V shed 4 bases, J shed 3 bases, and the junction held 10 bases outside the gene matches. The germline V gene encodes CDR1 MNHNS and CDR2 SASEGT. CDR3 bases: TGTGCCAGCAGTGCTACCCACGGACAGGGGAACTACGAGCAGTACTTC. It is translated as CASSATHGQGNYEQYF.

V usage is TRBV6-5 and J usage is TRBJ2-3; weak D call: TRBD2 (5 bases). The CDR3 runs 14 residues. The V gene lost 2 bases and the J gene lost 4 bases, with 10 bases spanning the gap. Germline CDR1 reads MNHEY; CDR2 reads SVGAGI. The CDR3 region has the DNA TGTGCCAGCAGTTACCTGGGAGCAGCAGATACGCAGTATTTT. Translation gives CASSYLGAADTQYF.

This clonotype was picked up a small number of times. The rearrangement links TRBV7-9 to TRBJ1-2; 7 bases agree with TRBD1. CDR1 and CDR2 (germline): SEHNR, FQNEAQ (reference sequence). V shed 6 bases, J shed 5 bases, and the junction held 3 bases outside the gene matches. The CDR3 extends over 12 amino acids. DNA of the CDR3: TGTGCCAGCAGTGACAGGGAATATGGCTACACCTTC. Translation gives CASSDREYGYTF.

This clonotype was detected a few times. V and J are TRBV20-1 and TRBJ2-7, with TRBD2 matching over 10 bases. This CDR3 region has 13 residues. Germline-derived CDR1 and CDR2 are DFQATT and SNEGSKA (reference sequence). V lost 6 bases to trimming and J lost 3 bases; unmatched junction nucleotides: 5. The DNA of the CDR3 is TGCAGTGCCGACCGACTAGCGGGCTACGAGCAGTACTTC. Translation: CSADRLAGYEQYF.

This chain joins TRBV7-2 and TRBJ2-5, with D unclear. This CDR3 comprises 12 residues. Per germline, CDR1 SGHTA and CDR2 FQGNSA. The ends were cut back, 5 bases at V and 5 bases at J, with 9 bases in the middle. CDR3 loop: CASSTSSETQYF. The CDR3 DNA follows: TGTGCCAGCAGCACCTCCTCGGAGACCCAGTACTTC.

CDR3 coding DNA: TGCAGTGCTAATGAGGGTATCCGTTACGAGCAGTACTTC. Protein: CSANEGIRYEQYF. The rearrangement joins TRBV20-1 to TRBJ2-7, with a weak D call TRBD2 (5 bases). Trimming removed 4 bases at V and 4 bases at J, with 14 bases between. The CDR3 totals 13 residues. Germline values: CDR1 DFQATT, CDR2 SNEGSKA (reference sequence).

V gene TRBV20-1 combines with J gene TRBJ2-5; the D gene could be TRBD1 or TRBD2 (5 bases each). Trimming cost V 3 bases and J 5 bases, with 13 bases left between them. This CDR3 comprises 13 residues. The germline V gene has CDR1 DFQATT and CDR2 SNEGSKA (reference sequence). The CDR3 loop is CSARESGRETQYF. The CDR3 coding sequence is TGCAGTGCTAGGGAGTCGGGGCGGGAGACCCAGTACTTC.

The chain joins TRBV4-3 to TRBJ2-1; no clear D gene. CDR3 size: 15 residues. V was cut by 1 base and J by 3 bases, with 10 bases left in between. Germline CDR1 LGHNA, CDR2 YSLEER. The CDR3 sequence is CASSQVGSFYNEQFF. The CDR3 bases are TGCGCCAGCAGCCAAGTCGGTAGTTTCTACAATGAGCAGTTCTTC.

The CDR3 is CASSFRGAYGNTIYF. The DNA of the CDR3 is TGTGCCAGCAGCTTCAGGGGGGCGTATGGAAACACCATATATTTT. V and J are TRBV13 and TRBJ1-3; TRBD1 matches at 7 bases. This CDR3 contains 15 residues. The V gene end was trimmed by 3 bases and the J gene end by 3 bases; junction bases not matched to a gene: 5. CDR1 PRHDT and CDR2 FYEKMQ come from the germline V gene (reference sequence). Complete variable domain (other parts from reference TRBV13 and TRBJ1-3): AAGVIQSPRHLIKEKRETATLKCYPIPRHDTVYWYQQGPGQDPQFLISFYEKMQSDKGSIPDRFSAQQFSDYHSELNMSSLELGDSALYFCASSFRGAYGNTIYFGEGSWLTVV.

The V and J genes are TRBV6-2 or TRBV6-3 and TRBJ2-2; 11 bases are a match to TRBD1. The CDR3 consists of 15 residues. The V segment lost 6 bases and the J segment 2 bases; nucleotides outside the gene matches: 2. From germline, CDR1 is MNHEY and CDR2 SVGEGT. The CDR3 region is CASSGTGGNTGELFF. The CDR3 DNA sequence: TGTGCCAGCAGCGGGACAGGGGGAAACACCGGGGAGCTGTTTTTT.

Here the CDR3 reads CATHKLQGTYNEQFF. CDR3 bases: TGTGCCACTCACAAGCTACAGGGAACCTACAATGAGCAGTTCTTC. The chain employs TRBV2 and TRBJ2-1, with D possibly TRBD1 on 6 matching bases. Germline lookup yields CDR1 SNHLY and CDR2 FYNNEI. Trimming cost V 10 bases and J 2 bases, with 18 bases left between them. CDR3 length equals 15 residues.

The chain employs TRBV12-5 and TRBJ2-1, with 12 positions matching TRBD2. The CDR3 consists of 18 residues. Germline assignment: CDR1 LGHNT and CDR2 FRNRAP. V was pared by 4 bases and J by 0 bases, with 7 bases of the junction left unmatched. CDR3 residues: CASGSTSGSESSYNEQFF. The DNA of the CDR3 is TGTGCTAGTGGTTCGACTAGCGGGAGCGAAAGCTCCTACAATGAGCAGTTCTTC.

This rearrangement joins TRBV30 to TRBJ2-1; tentatively, D is TRBD1 or TRBD2 (6 bases each). Germline CDR1 GTSNPN, CDR2 SVGIG (reference sequence). V was trimmed by 4 bases and J by 4 bases, leaving 17 bases between them. The CDR3 runs 15 residues. The CDR3 spells CAWTSQGTAYNEQFF. In DNA, the CDR3 is TGTGCCTGGACTTCCCAGGGGACTGCATACAATGAGCAGTTCTTC.

This clonotype was recorded at least ten times. V and J are TRBV10-2 and TRBJ1-5, with 11 bases that match TRBD1. Germline trimming cut 8 bases from V and 4 bases from J; bases unmatched to any gene: 4. The CDR3 length is 14 residues. From germline, CDR1 is WSHSY and CDR2 SAAADI. The CDR3 loop is CASGQGARNQPQHF. CDR3 bases: TGCGCCAGCGGACAGGGGGCTCGAAATCAGCCCCAGCATTTT.

This clonotype has ten or more counts. CDR3 sequence reads: CSLKGRLTDTQYF. In nucleotides, the CDR3 is TGCAGCCTAAAGGGACGGCTCACAGATACGCAGTATTTT. J is TRBJ2-3 and V is TRBV29-1; D may match TRBD1 or TRBD2 (5 bases each). The CDR3 has 13 residues. Trimming took 8 bases from V and 2 from J, leaving 14 bases between them. CDR1 and CDR2 from the germline V gene are SQVTM and ANQGSEA.

This clonotype was picked up a small number of times. This sequence joins TRBV28 and TRBJ1-4, with D hard to call. V lost 6 bases, J lost 5 bases, and 10 bases lay in between. The CDR3 is 13 residues long. CDR1 is MDHEN, CDR2 SYDVKM, per germline. The CDR3 protein is CASSLDQNEKLFF. CDR3 DNA: TGTGCCAGCAGCCTAGACCAAAATGAAAAACTGTTTTTT.